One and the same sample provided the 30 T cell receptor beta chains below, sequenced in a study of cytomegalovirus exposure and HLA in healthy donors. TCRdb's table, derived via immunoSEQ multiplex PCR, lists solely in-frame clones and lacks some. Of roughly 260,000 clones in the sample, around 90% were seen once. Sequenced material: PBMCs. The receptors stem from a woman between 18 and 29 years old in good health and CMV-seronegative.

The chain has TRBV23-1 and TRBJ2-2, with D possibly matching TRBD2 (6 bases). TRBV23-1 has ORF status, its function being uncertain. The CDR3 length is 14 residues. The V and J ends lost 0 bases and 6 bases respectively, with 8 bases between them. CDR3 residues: CASSQSEGAGELFF. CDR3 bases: TGCGCCAGCAGTCAATCGGAGGGAGCCGGGGAGCTGTTTTTT.

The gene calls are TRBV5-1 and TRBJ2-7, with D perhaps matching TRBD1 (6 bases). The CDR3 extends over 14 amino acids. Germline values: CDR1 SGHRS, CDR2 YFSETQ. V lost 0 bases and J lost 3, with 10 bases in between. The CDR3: CASSLGDTSYEQYV. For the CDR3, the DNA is TGCGCCAGCAGCTTGGGGGACACAAGCTACGAGCAGTACGTC.

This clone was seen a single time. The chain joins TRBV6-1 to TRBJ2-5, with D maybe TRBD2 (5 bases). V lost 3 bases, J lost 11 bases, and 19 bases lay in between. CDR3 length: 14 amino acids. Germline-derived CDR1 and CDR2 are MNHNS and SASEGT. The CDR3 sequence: CASSDVVSLREQYF. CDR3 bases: TGTGCCAGCAGTGATGTTGTCAGCCTAAGGGAGCAGTACTTC.

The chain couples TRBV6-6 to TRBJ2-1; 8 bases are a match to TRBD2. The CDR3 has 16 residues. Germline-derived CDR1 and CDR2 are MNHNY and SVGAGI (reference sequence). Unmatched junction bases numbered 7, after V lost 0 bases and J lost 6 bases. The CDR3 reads CASSYSLGGGSNEQFF. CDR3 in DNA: TGTGCCAGCAGTTACTCTCTTGGCGGGGGGAGCAATGAGCAGTTCTTC.

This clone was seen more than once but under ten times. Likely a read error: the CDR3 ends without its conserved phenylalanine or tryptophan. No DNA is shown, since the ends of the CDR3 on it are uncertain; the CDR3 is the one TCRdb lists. CDR3 sequence reads: CSPLGQGLLH. V and J are TRBV29-1 and TRBJ2-7; TRBD1, the D gene given by the table, was not confirmed from the DNA. Including both end residues, the CDR3 is 10 amino acids long. The germline gives CDR1 SQVTM, CDR2 ANQGSEA.

Written as DNA, the CDR3 is TGCGCCAGCAGCTTTAACTCCCAAGAGACCCAGTACTTC. Translation gives CASSFNSQETQYF. The V and J genes are TRBV5-1 and TRBJ2-5; D remains unclear. V was clipped by 2 bases and J by 1 base, with 6 bases between them. The CDR3 loop spans 13 amino acids. The germline gives CDR1 SGHRS, CDR2 YFSETQ.

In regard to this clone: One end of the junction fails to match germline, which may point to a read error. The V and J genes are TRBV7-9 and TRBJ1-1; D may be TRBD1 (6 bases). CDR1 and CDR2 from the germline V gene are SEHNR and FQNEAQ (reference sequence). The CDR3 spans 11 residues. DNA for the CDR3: TGTGCCAGCACCTTACAGGGTGAAGCTTTCTTT. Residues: CASTLQGEAFF.

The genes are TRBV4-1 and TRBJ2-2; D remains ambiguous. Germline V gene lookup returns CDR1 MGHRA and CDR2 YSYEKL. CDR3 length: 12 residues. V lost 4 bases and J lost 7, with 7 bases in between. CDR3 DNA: TGCGCCAGCAGCCCCGTAGACGGGGAGCTGTTTTTT. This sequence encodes CASSPVDGELFF.

CDR3 DNA: TGTGCCAGCAGTTTTACTAGCGGGGGGGGCCGCTTCAGTGAGCAGTTCTTC. Protein sequence: CASSFTSGGGRFSEQFF. The V gene is TRBV27, the J gene TRBJ2-1, with 13 bases aligning to TRBD2. CDR3 length: 17 amino acids. Looked up from germline, CDR1 is MNHEY and CDR2 is SMNVEV (reference sequence). The junction had 11 bases not matched to a gene; V was cut back by 3 bases and J by 9 bases.

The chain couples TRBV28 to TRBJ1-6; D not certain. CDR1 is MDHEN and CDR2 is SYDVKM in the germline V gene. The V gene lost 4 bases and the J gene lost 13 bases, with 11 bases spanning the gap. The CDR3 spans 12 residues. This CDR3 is CASSSALRPLHF. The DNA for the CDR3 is TGTGCCAGCAGTTCCGCCCTCCGGCCCCTCCACTTT.

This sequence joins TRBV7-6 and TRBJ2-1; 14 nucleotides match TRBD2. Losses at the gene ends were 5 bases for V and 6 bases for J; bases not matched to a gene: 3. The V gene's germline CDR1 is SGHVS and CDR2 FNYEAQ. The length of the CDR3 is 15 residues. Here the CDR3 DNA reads TGTGCCAGCAGCCAGGGACTAGCGGGGGTCAATGAGCAGTTCTTC. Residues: CASSQGLAGVNEQFF.

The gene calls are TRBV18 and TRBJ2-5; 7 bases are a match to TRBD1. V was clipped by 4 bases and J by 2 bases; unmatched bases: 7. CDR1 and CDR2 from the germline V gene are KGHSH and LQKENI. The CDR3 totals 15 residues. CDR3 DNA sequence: TGTGCCAGCTCACGGTTCGACAGGGTGCAAGAGACCCAGTACTTC. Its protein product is CASSRFDRVQETQYF.

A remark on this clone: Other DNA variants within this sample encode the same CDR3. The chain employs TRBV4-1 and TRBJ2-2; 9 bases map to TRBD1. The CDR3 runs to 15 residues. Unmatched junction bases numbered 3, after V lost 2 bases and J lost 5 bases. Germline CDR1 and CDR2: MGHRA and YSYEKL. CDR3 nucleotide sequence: TGCGCCAGCAGCCAACCGGGACAGGGTACCGGGGAGCTGTTTTTT. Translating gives CASSQPGQGTGELFF.

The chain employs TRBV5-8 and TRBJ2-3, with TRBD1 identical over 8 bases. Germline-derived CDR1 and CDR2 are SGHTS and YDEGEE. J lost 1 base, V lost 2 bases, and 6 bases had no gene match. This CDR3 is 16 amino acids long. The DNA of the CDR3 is TGTGCCAGCAGCTTAATCGTGACAGGGGGCACAGATACGCAGTATTTT. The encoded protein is CASSLIVTGGTDTQYF.

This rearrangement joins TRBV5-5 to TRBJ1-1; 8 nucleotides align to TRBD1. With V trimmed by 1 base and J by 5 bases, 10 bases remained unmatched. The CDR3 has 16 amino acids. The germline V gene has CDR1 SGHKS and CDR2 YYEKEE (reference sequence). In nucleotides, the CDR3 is TGTGCCAGCAGCTTGAGGTCAGGGGGCGAGAGAACTGAAGCTTTCTTT. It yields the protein CASSLRSGGERTEAFF. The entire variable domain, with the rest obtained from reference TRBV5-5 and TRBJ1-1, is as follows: DAGVTQSPTHLIKTRGQQVTLRCSPISGHKSVSWYQQVLGQGPQFIFQYYEKEERGRGNFPDRFSARQFPNYSSELNVNALLLGDSALYLCASSLRSGGERTEAFFGQGTRLTVV.

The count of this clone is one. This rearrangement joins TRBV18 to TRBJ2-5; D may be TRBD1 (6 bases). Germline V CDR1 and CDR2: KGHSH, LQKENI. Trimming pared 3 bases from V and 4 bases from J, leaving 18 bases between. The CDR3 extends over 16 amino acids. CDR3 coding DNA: TGTGCCAGCTCACCGTTAGCAGGGGAGTTGGGAGAGACCCAGTACTTC. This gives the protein CASSPLAGELGETQYF.

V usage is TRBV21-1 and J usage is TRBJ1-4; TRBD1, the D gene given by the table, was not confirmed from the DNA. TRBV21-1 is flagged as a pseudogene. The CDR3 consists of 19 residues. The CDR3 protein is CASSNLEALQGKGNEKLFF. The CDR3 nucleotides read TGTGCCAGCAGCAACCTCGAAGCCTTACAGGGGAAGGGAAATGAAAAACTGTTTTTT.

CDR3 amino acids: CASSIRLDGTDTQYF. For the CDR3, the DNA is TGTGCCAGTAGTATCCGACTAGACGGCACAGATACGCAGTATTTT. The J gene is TRBJ2-3, the V gene TRBV19, with TRBD2 as a possible D gene (6 bases). Germline CDR1 reads LNHDA; CDR2 reads SQIVND (reference sequence). V dropped 3 bases and J dropped 1 base, with 11 bases sitting between them. The CDR3 has 15 residues. Full variable domain (rest looked up from reference TRBV19 and TRBJ2-3): DGGITQSPKYLFRKEGQNVTLSCEQNLNHDAMYWYRQDPGQGLRLIYYSQIVNDFQKGDIAEGYSVSREKKESFPLTVTSAQKNPTAFYLCASSIRLDGTDTQYFGPGTRLTVL.

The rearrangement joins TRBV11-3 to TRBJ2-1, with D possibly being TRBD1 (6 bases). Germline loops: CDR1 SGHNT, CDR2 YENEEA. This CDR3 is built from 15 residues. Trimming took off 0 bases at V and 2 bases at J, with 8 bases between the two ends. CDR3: CASSLEDSPYNEQFF. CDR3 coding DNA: TGTGCCAGCAGCTTAGAGGACAGCCCCTACAATGAGCAGTTCTTC.

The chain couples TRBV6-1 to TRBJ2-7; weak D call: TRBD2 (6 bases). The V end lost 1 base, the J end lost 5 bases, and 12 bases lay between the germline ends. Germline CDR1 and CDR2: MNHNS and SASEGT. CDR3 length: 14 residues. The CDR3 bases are TGTGCCAGCAGTGAAGTCGGGGGTCACAACGAGCAGTACGTC. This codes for CASSEVGGHNEQYV.

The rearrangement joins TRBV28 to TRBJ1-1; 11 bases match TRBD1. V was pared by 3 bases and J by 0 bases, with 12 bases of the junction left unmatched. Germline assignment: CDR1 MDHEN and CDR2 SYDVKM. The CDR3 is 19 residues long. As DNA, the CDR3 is TGTGCCAGCAGTTTGTCGGGACCGGACAGGGGGCTTTTGAACACTGAAGCTTTCTTT. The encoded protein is CASSLSGPDRGLLNTEAFF. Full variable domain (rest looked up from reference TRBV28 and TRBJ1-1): DVKVTQSSRYLVKRTGEKVFLECVQDMDHENMFWYRQDPGLGLRLIYFSYDVKMKEKGDIPEGYSVSREKKERFSLILESASTNQTSMYLCASSLSGPDRGLLNTEAFFGQGTRLTVV.

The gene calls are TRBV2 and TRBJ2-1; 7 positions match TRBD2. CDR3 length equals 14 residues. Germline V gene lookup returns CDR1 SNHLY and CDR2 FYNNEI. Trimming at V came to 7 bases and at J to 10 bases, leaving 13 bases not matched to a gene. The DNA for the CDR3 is TGTGCCAGCACCCGCACGGGGGGTCGATACGAGCAGTTCTTC. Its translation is CASTRTGGRYEQFF. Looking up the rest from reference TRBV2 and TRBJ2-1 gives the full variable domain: EPEVTQTPSHQVTQMGQEVILRCVPISNHLYFYWYRQILGQKVEFLVSFYNNEISEKSEIFDDQFSVERPDGSNFTLKIRSTKLEDSAMYFCASTRTGGRYEQFFGPGTRLTVL.

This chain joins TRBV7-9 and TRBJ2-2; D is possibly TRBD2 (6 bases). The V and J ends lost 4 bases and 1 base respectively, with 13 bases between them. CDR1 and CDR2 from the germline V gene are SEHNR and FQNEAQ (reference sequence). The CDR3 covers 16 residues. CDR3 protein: CASSSWGGGNTGELFF. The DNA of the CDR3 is TGTGCCAGCAGCTCCTGGGGAGGAGGGAACACCGGGGAGCTGTTTTTT.

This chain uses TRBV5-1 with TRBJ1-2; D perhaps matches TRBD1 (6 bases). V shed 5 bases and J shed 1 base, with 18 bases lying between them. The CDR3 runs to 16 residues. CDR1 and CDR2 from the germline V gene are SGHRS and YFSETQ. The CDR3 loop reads CASSPRDNDINYGYTF. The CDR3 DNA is TGCGCCAGCAGTCCCCGGGACAACGATATTAACTATGGCTACACCTTC.

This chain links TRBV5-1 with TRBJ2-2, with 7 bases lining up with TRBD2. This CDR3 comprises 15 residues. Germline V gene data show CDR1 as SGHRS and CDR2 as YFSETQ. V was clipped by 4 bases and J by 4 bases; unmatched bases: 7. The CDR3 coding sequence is TGCGCCAGCAGCACCGGGACTAACCCCACCGGGGAGCTGTTTTTT. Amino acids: CASSTGTNPTGELFF.

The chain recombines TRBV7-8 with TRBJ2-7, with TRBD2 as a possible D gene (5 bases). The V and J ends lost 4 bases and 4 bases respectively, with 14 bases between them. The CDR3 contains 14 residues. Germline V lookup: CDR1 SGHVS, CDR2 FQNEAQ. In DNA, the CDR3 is TGTGCCAGCAGCTACATCGGTGAGGGTTACGAGCAGTACTTC. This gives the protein CASSYIGEGYEQYF. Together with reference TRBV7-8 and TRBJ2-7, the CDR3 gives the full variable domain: GAGVSQSPRYKVAKRGQDVALRCDPISGHVSLFWYQQALGQGPEFLTYFQNEAQLDKSGLPSDRFFAERPEGSVSTLKIQRTQQEDSAVYLCASSYIGEGYEQYFGPGTRLTVT.

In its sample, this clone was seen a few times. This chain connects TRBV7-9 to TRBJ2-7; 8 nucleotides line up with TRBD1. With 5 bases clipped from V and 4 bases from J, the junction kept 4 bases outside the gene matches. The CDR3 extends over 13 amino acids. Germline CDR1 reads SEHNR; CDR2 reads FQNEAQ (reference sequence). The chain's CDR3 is CASSPGGRYEQYV. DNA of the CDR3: TGTGCCAGCAGCCCAGGGGGCAGGTACGAGCAGTACGTC.

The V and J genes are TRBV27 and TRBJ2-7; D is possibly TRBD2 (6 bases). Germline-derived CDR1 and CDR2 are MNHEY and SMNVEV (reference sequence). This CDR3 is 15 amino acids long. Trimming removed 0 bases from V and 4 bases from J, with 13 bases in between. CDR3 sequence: CASSLSIAGPYEQYV. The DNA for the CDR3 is TGTGCCAGCAGTTTATCGATTGCGGGGCCGTACGAGCAGTACGTC.

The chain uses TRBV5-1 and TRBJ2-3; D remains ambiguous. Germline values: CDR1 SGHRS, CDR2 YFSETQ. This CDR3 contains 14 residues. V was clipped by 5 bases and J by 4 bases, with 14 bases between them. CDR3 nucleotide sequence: TGCGCCAGCAGTCCCGGCTTCGAGGCAGATACGCAGTATTTT. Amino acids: CASSPGFEADTQYF.

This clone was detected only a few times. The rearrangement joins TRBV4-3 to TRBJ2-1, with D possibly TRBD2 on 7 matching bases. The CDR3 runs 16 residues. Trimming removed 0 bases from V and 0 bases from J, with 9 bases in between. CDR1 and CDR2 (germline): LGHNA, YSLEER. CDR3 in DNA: TGCGCCAGCAGCCAAGAAGGGGGGGACTCCTACAATGAGCAGTTCTTC. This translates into CASSQEGGDSYNEQFF.